Below are 18 T cell receptor beta chains sequenced from a single sample in a study of human T cells and chemical hapten exposure. Time point given: pre-sensitization, week 0. The treatment is: therapeutic diphenylcyclopropenone sensitization with weekly scalp DPC. TCRdb ran MiXCR on the RACE reads and lists one entry per CDR3 protein. The profile shows around 250,000 distinct CDR3 sequences, about 8.1% of them singletons. Sequenced material: whole blood, taken in connection with sensitization to the hapten diphenylcyclopropenone (DPC). Every receptor here comes from a woman aged 40 to 50 with alopecia areata. Some clones in this sample may be carry-over from other donors' samples.

This chain joins TRBV6-5 and TRBJ2-7; D possibly matches TRBD1 or TRBD2 (5 bases each). The CDR3 has 16 residues. Deletions cut 8 bases from V and 7 bases from J, with 27 bases between. Per the germline V gene, CDR1 is MNHEY and CDR2 is SVGAGI. The chain's CDR3 is CASAGTGGGGLGEQYF. Written as DNA, the CDR3 is TGTGCCAGCGCAGGGACCGGAGGCGGAGGACTTGGGGAGCAGTACTTC.

This clonotype showed up many times. The V and J genes are TRBV10-3 and TRBJ2-2; D is unclear. V lost 1 base and J lost 2, with 8 bases in between. This CDR3 is 15 amino acids long. Germline-derived CDR1 and CDR2 are ENHRY and SYGVKD. DNA for the CDR3: TGTGCCATCAGTGAGTTTACCGCTAACACCGGGGAGCTGTTTTTT. Protein product: CAISEFTANTGELFF.

This chain uses TRBV3-1 with TRBJ2-7; TRBD1 agrees at 8 bases. This CDR3 has 15 residues. V lost 4 bases, J lost 2 bases, and 7 bases stayed unmatched. Germline loops: CDR1 LGHDT, CDR2 YNNKEL (reference sequence). DNA of the CDR3: TGTGCCAGCAGCCTTACGGACAGGGACCCCTACGAGCAGTACTTC. It yields the protein CASSLTDRDPYEQYF.

The chain carries TRBV7-2 and TRBJ2-3; D is ambiguous. V lost 2 bases and J 3 bases, leaving 12 bases between the germline ends. CDR3 length: 15 amino acids. Germline V lookup: CDR1 SGHTA, CDR2 FQGNSA. DNA for the CDR3: TGTGCCAGCAGCTTACAGGCTAGTAGGACAGATACGCAGTATTTT. Translated: CASSLQASRTDTQYF. Variable domain in full (rest from reference TRBV7-2 and TRBJ2-3): GAGVSQSPSNKVTEKGKDVELRCDPISGHTALYWYRQSLGQGLEFLIYFQGNSAPDKSGLPSDRFSAERTGGSVSTLTIQRTQQEDSAVYLCASSLQASRTDTQYFGPGTRLTVL.

This clonotype appeared a single time. This chain uses TRBV15 with TRBJ2-7; D remains ambiguous. The V and J ends lost 0 bases and 5 bases respectively, with 11 bases between them. CDR3 size: 14 residues. Per the germline V gene, CDR1 is LNHNV and CDR2 is YYDKDF (reference sequence). The CDR3 loop reads CATSRDTGSHEQYF. In nucleotides, the CDR3 is TGTGCCACCAGCAGAGATACGGGTAGCCACGAGCAGTACTTC.

This clonotype was observed at least ten times. This chain links TRBV28 with TRBJ2-5; D may match TRBD1 or TRBD2 (5 bases each). Germline V gene sequence: CDR1 MDHEN, CDR2 SYDVKM. CDR3 length: 15 amino acids. The ends were cut back, 3 bases at V and 5 bases at J, with 16 bases in the middle. The CDR3 nucleotides are TGTGCCAGCAGTTTCCTAGGTTCAGGGACGGAGACCCAGTACTTC. Translated, it gives CASSFLGSGTETQYF.

This chain links TRBV4-3 with TRBJ2-1; D might be TRBD1 (6 bases). Looked up from germline, CDR1 is LGHNA and CDR2 is YSLEER. The CDR3 totals 16 residues. V was shortened by 0 bases and J by 8 bases, with 17 bases between the two germline ends. The CDR3 region has the DNA TGCGCCAGCAGCCAAGATGGAGCACAGGGATTTGATGAGCAGTTCTTC. It codes for CASSQDGAQGFDEQFF.

This clonotype was seen only a few times. The rearrangement joins TRBV7-9 to TRBJ1-2, with D perhaps matching TRBD1 (5 bases). This CDR3 region has 14 residues. Looked up from germline, CDR1 is SEHNR and CDR2 is FQNEAQ (reference sequence). Trimming removed 0 bases at V and 0 bases at J, with 5 bases between. The DNA for the CDR3 is TGTGCCAGCAGCTTAGCGACAGCTAACTATGGCTACACCTTC. Residues: CASSLATANYGYTF.

This chain joins TRBV28 and TRBJ1-1; 7 nucleotides align to TRBD1. The CDR3 length is 14 residues. Germline values: CDR1 MDHEN, CDR2 SYDVKM. V gave up 6 bases and J gave up 5 bases; unmatched junction bases: 9. The CDR3 sequence is CASSLGQSWTEAFF. The CDR3 DNA is TGTGCCAGCAGCCTGGGACAGTCCTGGACTGAAGCTTTCTTT.

The chain links TRBV29-1 to TRBJ2-5; TRBD2 matches at 16 bases. The CDR3 is made up of 15 amino acids. Germline values: CDR1 SQVTM, CDR2 ANQGSEA. With V trimmed by 7 bases and J by 3 bases, 5 bases remained unmatched. The CDR3 sequence is CSAMGLAGGEETQYF. The CDR3 DNA is TGCAGCGCAATGGGACTAGCGGGAGGGGAAGAGACCCAGTACTTC.

This clonotype occurred many times. The J gene is TRBJ1-1, the V gene TRBV6-5, with unresolved D. The germline gives CDR1 MNHEY, CDR2 SVGAGI. V lost 5 bases and J 0 bases, leaving 10 bases between the germline ends. CDR3 size: 14 residues. The CDR3 spells CASSPPGLNTEAFF. The CDR3 DNA reads TGTGCCAGCAGTCCCCCGGGTCTGAACACTGAAGCTTTCTTT.

In this sample, this clonotype turned up a few times. The chain links TRBV20-1 to TRBJ2-1, with a possible D match to TRBD2 (5 bases). The germline V and J ends were trimmed by 2 bases and 8 bases, with 25 bases remaining between them. CDR3 length: 17 amino acids. Looked up from germline, CDR1 is DFQATT and CDR2 is SNEGSKA (reference sequence). The CDR3 DNA reads TGCAGTGCTAGACTGGACCTGGGGAGCACTATTCTCTATGAGCAGTTCTTC. This encodes CSARLDLGSTILYEQFF.

V is TRBV14 and J is TRBJ2-3; 9 bases are a match to TRBD2. The V gene end was trimmed by 1 base and the J gene end by 6 bases; junction bases not matched to a gene: 5. The CDR3 covers 15 residues. Per germline, CDR1 SGHDN and CDR2 FVKESK. CDR3 DNA sequence: TGTGCCAGCAGCCAAGGAGCGGGAGGTGCGGATACGCAGTATTTT. Amino acid sequence: CASSQGAGGADTQYF.

The rearrangement links TRBV11-2 to TRBJ2-3; 13 bases line up with TRBD2. The CDR3 consists of 14 residues. Looked up from germline, CDR1 is SGHAT and CDR2 is FQNNGV. Losses at the gene ends were 7 bases for V and 9 bases for J; bases not matched to a gene: 7. CDR3 nucleotide sequence: TGTGCCAGCACCCCAGGGACTAGCGGGATGACGCAGTATTTT. The encoded protein is CASTPGTSGMTQYF.

This clonotype was seen more than once but under ten times. The rearrangement links TRBV20-1 to TRBJ1-6; 7 positions match TRBD1. After removal of 3 bases from V and 5 bases from J, the junction contained 4 bases not matched to a gene. This CDR3 spans 14 amino acids. The V gene's germline CDR1 is DFQATT and CDR2 SNEGSKA (reference sequence). In DNA, the CDR3 is TGCAGTGCTAGGGGGGACAGAAATAATTCACCCCTCCACTTT. Residues: CSARGDRNNSPLHF.

This chain connects TRBV4-1 to TRBJ2-1; D unresolved. V shed 1 base and J shed 8 bases, with 9 bases lying between them. This CDR3 comprises 13 residues. Per the germline V gene, CDR1 is MGHRA and CDR2 is YSYEKL. The CDR3 region is CASSQGPLDEQFF. The DNA of the CDR3 is TGCGCCAGCAGCCAAGGCCCCCTGGATGAGCAGTTCTTC.

This clonotype was recorded a few times. This chain links TRBV6-6 with TRBJ1-5; 9 bases agree with TRBD1. The CDR3 runs 14 residues. The germline V gene encodes CDR1 MNHNY and CDR2 SVGAGI (reference sequence). Trimming took 6 bases from V and 9 from J; bases not matched to a gene: 9. CDR3 sequence: CASRDRGVASPQHF. CDR3 nucleotide sequence: TGTGCCAGCAGAGACAGGGGGGTCGCTTCGCCCCAGCATTTT.

V gene TRBV7-2 combines with J gene TRBJ2-1; 7 nucleotides agree with TRBD2. This CDR3 is 14 amino acids long. V was clipped by 5 bases and J by 8 bases; unmatched bases: 9. Germline loops: CDR1 SGHTA, CDR2 FQGNSA. The CDR3 bases are TGTGCCAGCAGCCGGGGCGGGAGTGACGATGAGCAGTTCTTC. Translated: CASSRGGSDDEQFF.